This note documents a single T cell receptor beta chain sequence. The sample originates from a study of blood T cell repertoires in COVID-19. CDR1 is LGHNA, CDR2 YNFKEQ, per germline. The CDR3 is 18 amino acids. The V segment lost 0 bases and the J segment 0 bases; nucleotides outside the gene matches: 10. This table comes from immunoSEQ multiplex PCR, and its TCRdb copy is limited to in-frame clones, with some not included. The profile shows under 350,000 clones, around 87% of them singletons. The gene calls are TRBV4-2 and TRBJ1-1, with TRBD1 matching over 7 bases. Input material: peripheral blood. The sequence derives from a man between 65 and 79 years old with acute or convalescent COVID-19. For the CDR3, the DNA is TGTGCCAGCAGCCAAGACCCAGGGGGGCGCAGAATGAACACTGAAGCTTTCTTT. This sequence encodes CASSQDPGGRRMNTEAFF.